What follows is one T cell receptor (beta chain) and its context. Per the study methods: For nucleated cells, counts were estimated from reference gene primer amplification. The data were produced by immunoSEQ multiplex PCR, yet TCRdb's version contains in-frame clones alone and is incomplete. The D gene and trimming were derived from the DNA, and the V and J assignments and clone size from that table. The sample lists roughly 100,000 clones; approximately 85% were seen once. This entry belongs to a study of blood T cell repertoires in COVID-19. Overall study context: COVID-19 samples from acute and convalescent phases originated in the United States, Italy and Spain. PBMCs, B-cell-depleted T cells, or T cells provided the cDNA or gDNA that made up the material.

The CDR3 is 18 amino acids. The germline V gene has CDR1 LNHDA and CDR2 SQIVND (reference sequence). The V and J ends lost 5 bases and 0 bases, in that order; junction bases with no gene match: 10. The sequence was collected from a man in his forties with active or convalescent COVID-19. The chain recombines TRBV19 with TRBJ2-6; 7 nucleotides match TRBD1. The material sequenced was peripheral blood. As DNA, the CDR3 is TGTGCCAGTAGTCCCTGGAGACAGGGACCCTCTGGGGCCAACGTCCTGACTTTC. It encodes CASSPWRQGPSGANVLTF. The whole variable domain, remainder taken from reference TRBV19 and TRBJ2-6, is DGGITQSPKYLFRKEGQNVTLSCEQNLNHDAMYWYRQDPGQGLRLIYYSQIVNDFQKGDIAEGYSVSREKKESFPLTVTSAQKNPTAFYLCASSPWRQGPSGANVLTFGAGSRLTVL.